This entry lists 26 T cell receptor beta chains sequenced from one sample in a study of T cell repertoires in ileal Crohn's disease (dated by TCRdb to the late 2010s). The library relied on the immunoSEQ multiplex PCR assay. TCRdb re-hosts the immuneACCESS table, in-frame sequences only. Its copies lack some clones; in the studies checked, an unresolved V gene accounts for under half of them, and the cause for the rest is not known. A total of around 3,100 clones appear in this sample, roughly 89% of them only once. The biggest ten clones account for about an eighth of the sample. Taken with the paper, the label for time point translates to: proximal margin of the surgical specimen (macroscopically non-inflamed). What was sequenced was ileal tissue. Receptors were obtained from an adult with Crohn's disease.

This clone has only one observation. V gene TRBV28 combines with J gene TRBJ1-1, with D unresolved. Germline V gene data show CDR1 as MDHEN and CDR2 as SYDVKM. V shed 5 bases and J shed 6 bases, with 19 bases lying between them. The CDR3 sequence is 15 residues long. Here the CDR3 reads CASSRLAPTDAEAFF. Here the CDR3 DNA reads TGTGCCAGCAGTCGCCTCGCCCCAACGGACGCTGAAGCTTTCTTT.

This clone is categorized as hyperexpanded. The chain recombines TRBV19 with TRBJ2-7; D may be TRBD2 (6 bases). Deletions cut 3 bases from V and 5 bases from J, with 14 bases between. From germline, CDR1 is LNHDA and CDR2 SQIVND (reference sequence). The CDR3 is 14 residues long. The CDR3 sequence: CASSMTGEVHEQYF. CDR3 DNA: TGTGCCAGTAGTATGACGGGAGAGGTCCACGAGCAGTACTTC.

This chain links TRBV7-9 with TRBJ1-2; 8 bases agree with TRBD1. Trimming took 3 bases from V and 7 from J; bases not matched to a gene: 10. Looked up from germline, CDR1 is SEHNR and CDR2 is FQNEAQ (reference sequence). The CDR3 runs 15 residues. DNA of the CDR3: TGTGCCAGCAGCTTCGCCTCACAGGGGGATGTTGGCTACACCTTC. This translates into CASSFASQGDVGYTF. The whole variable domain, remainder taken from reference TRBV7-9 and TRBJ1-2, is DTGVSQNPRHKITKRGQNVTFRCDPISEHNRLYWYRQTLGQGPEFLTYFQNEAQLEKSRLLSDRFSAERPKGSFSTLEIQRTEQGDSAMYLCASSFASQGDVGYTFGSGTRLTVV.

V and J are TRBV5-6 and TRBJ2-2; TRBD2 matches at 12 bases. The junction had 3 bases not matched to a gene; V was cut back by 4 bases and J by 5 bases. Per the germline V gene, CDR1 is SGHDT and CDR2 is YYEEEE. The CDR3 spans 15 residues. CDR3 region: CASSVGTSGTGELFF. The CDR3 DNA is TGTGCCAGCAGCGTAGGGACTAGCGGGACCGGGGAGCTGTTTTTT.

The V gene is TRBV7-9, the J gene TRBJ1-2; unclear D gene. This CDR3 is built from 12 residues. Germline assignment: CDR1 SEHNR and CDR2 FQNEAQ (reference sequence). The V end lost 0 bases, the J end lost 5 bases, and 4 bases lay between the germline ends. This CDR3 is CASSLAEYGYTF. CDR3 nucleotide sequence: TGTGCCAGCAGCTTAGCGGAGTATGGCTACACCTTC.

V is TRBV6-4 and J is TRBJ2-2, with D uncertain. Trimming took off 3 bases at V and 0 bases at J, with 8 bases between the two ends. In germline, CDR1 is MRHNA, CDR2 SNTAGT. The CDR3 spans 15 residues. The CDR3 region has the DNA TGTGCCAGCAGTGAAGAGGAGACGAACACCGGGGAGCTGTTTTTT. Encoded protein: CASSEEETNTGELFF.

This sequence joins TRBV2 and TRBJ2-3, with 7 bases aligning to TRBD2. Germline values: CDR1 SNHLY, CDR2 FYNNEI. V was clipped by 6 bases and J by 6 bases; unmatched bases: 15. The CDR3 extends over 16 amino acids. The CDR3 coding sequence is TGTGCCAGCAGGCCTACAGCGGGAACGTTCGGTGATACGCAGTATTTT. It is translated as CASRPTAGTFGDTQYF.

The chain carries TRBV18 and TRBJ2-7, with D tentatively TRBD2 (6 bases). V shed 2 bases and J shed 3 bases, with 11 bases lying between them. The CDR3 length is 14 residues. From germline, CDR1 is KGHSH and CDR2 LQKENI. For the CDR3, the DNA is TGTGCCAGCTCACCAGGGACTGTTTTCTACGAGCAGTACTTC. Its protein product is CASSPGTVFYEQYF.

This clone was picked up one time. The chain couples TRBV6-5 to TRBJ2-7, with 7 bases aligning to TRBD2. V lost 5 bases, J lost 2 bases, and 9 bases stayed unmatched. Germline CDR1 reads MNHEY; CDR2 reads SVGAGI. CDR3 length: 15 residues. The CDR3 reads CASSPGLGKTYEQYF. The CDR3 nucleotides are TGTGCCAGCAGTCCTGGACTAGGGAAAACCTACGAGCAGTACTTC.

The chain employs TRBV9 and TRBJ2-5; 7 nucleotides agree with TRBD1. Germline lookup yields CDR1 SGDLS and CDR2 YYNGEE. Trimming at V came to 0 bases and at J to 5 bases, leaving 13 bases not matched to a gene. This CDR3 is built from 17 residues. The CDR3 loop is CASSVGPGQGVGETQYF. DNA of the CDR3: TGTGCCAGCAGCGTAGGGCCCGGCCAGGGGGTAGGGGAGACCCAGTACTTC.

The V gene is TRBV6-5, the J gene TRBJ1-2; 10 positions agree with TRBD1. V trimming: 4 bases; J trimming: 8 bases; junction bases outside the gene matches: 10. Germline V gene sequence: CDR1 MNHEY, CDR2 SVGAGI. The CDR3 length is 15 residues. The CDR3 here is CASSSSDRGLGGYTF. The CDR3 DNA follows: TGTGCCAGCAGTTCTTCTGACAGGGGGCTGGGCGGCTACACCTTC.

The chain carries TRBV5-1 and TRBJ1-3; D gene ambiguous. The CDR3 contains 14 residues. Germline CDR1 reads SGHRS; CDR2 reads YFSETQ. The V gene lost 5 bases and the J gene lost 4 bases, with 13 bases spanning the gap. In DNA, the CDR3 is TGCGCCAGCAGTTCCTCCTCTACGGGAAACACCATATATTTT. This gives the protein CASSSSSTGNTIYF.

The rearrangement uses TRBV29-1 and TRBJ2-7; 11 nucleotides match TRBD2. CDR1 and CDR2 (germline): SQVTM, ANQGSEA. This CDR3 contains 14 residues. With V trimmed by 3 bases and J by 2 bases, 3 bases remained unmatched. This chain's CDR3 is CSVEGTSGAYEQYF. For the CDR3, the DNA is TGCAGCGTTGAGGGGACTAGCGGAGCCTACGAGCAGTACTTC.

This CDR3 is CASSIDQGEQFF. CDR3 DNA: TGTGCCAGTAGTATAGATCAGGGTGAGCAGTTCTTC. The chain uses TRBV19 and TRBJ2-1, with a possible D match to TRBD1 (5 bases). The CDR3 sequence is 12 residues long. Trimming removed 0 bases at V and 9 bases at J, with 6 bases between. The germline V gene has CDR1 LNHDA and CDR2 SQIVND (reference sequence).

The V gene is TRBV7-2, the J gene TRBJ2-7, with no clear D. The CDR3 length is 13 residues. CDR1 is SGHTA, CDR2 FQGNSA, per germline. Trimming pared 1 base from V and 0 bases from J, leaving 4 bases between. CDR3 loop: CASSLDSSYEQYF. The CDR3 nucleotides are TGTGCCAGCAGCTTAGATAGCTCCTACGAGCAGTACTTC.

The V call is TRBV30, the J call TRBJ1-1; D is possibly TRBD1 (6 bases). Between the trimmed V and J ends, which lost 0 bases and 6 bases, there was a span of 14 bases. Germline values: CDR1 GTSNPN, CDR2 SVGIG (reference sequence). CDR3 size: 14 residues. The CDR3 DNA follows: TGTGCCTGGAGTGTACTTCAAGGGGGATCTGAAGCTTTCTTT. This gives the protein CAWSVLQGGSEAFF.

V and J are TRBV6-5 and TRBJ2-5; 8 bases line up with TRBD1. The germline gives CDR1 MNHEY, CDR2 SVGAGI. The CDR3 is 14 amino acids. J lost 5 bases, V lost 5 bases, and 7 bases had no gene match. The CDR3, as DNA: TGTGCCAGCAGTAAGACAGGGGATTTCGAGACCCAGTACTTC. This encodes CASSKTGDFETQYF.

The chain couples TRBV4-1 to TRBJ2-2, with a weak D call TRBD2 (5 bases). V gave up 4 bases and J gave up 9 bases, with 12 bases separating them. Per germline, CDR1 MGHRA and CDR2 YSYEKL. The CDR3 extends over 13 amino acids. Here the CDR3 DNA reads TGCGCCAGCAGCCCGGGGAGCGACAGGGAGCTGTTTTTT. Residues: CASSPGSDRELFF.

This chain uses TRBV5-1 with TRBJ1-2; the match to TRBD1 covers 8 bases. Germline lookup yields CDR1 SGHRS and CDR2 YFSETQ. This CDR3 has 15 residues. V gave up 0 bases and J gave up 6 bases; unmatched junction bases: 7. The CDR3 region is CASSLGTSGGHGYTF. In nucleotides, the CDR3 is TGCGCCAGCAGCTTGGGGACCTCAGGGGGCCATGGCTACACCTTC.

The V call is TRBV11-3, the J call TRBJ2-5; 9 nucleotides align to TRBD1. The CDR3 runs to 15 residues. V was pared by 5 bases and J by 5 bases, with 9 bases of the junction left unmatched. In germline, CDR1 is SGHNT, CDR2 YENEEA. CDR3 in DNA: TGTGCCAGCAGCCTAGGGACAGGGACGGGTGAGACCCAGTACTTC. Translation: CASSLGTGTGETQYF.

This clone was detected only a few times. The chain has TRBV5-5 and TRBJ2-3; D tentatively reads TRBD1 or TRBD2 (5 bases each). Germline-derived CDR1 and CDR2 are SGHKS and YYEKEE (reference sequence). The CDR3 extends over 14 amino acids. V was clipped by 6 bases and J by 0 bases, with 11 bases between them. CDR3 amino acids: CASNMGVSTDTQYF. CDR3 DNA: TGTGCCAGCAACATGGGGGTCAGCACAGATACGCAGTATTTT.

The rearrangement uses TRBV9 and TRBJ1-2, with 8 bases lining up with TRBD1. From germline, CDR1 is SGDLS and CDR2 YYNGEE. CDR3 size: 14 residues. V gave up 3 bases and J gave up 5 bases; unmatched junction bases: 6. In DNA form, the CDR3 reads TGTGCCAGCAGCGCCGACAGGGGTTCATATGGCTACACCTTC. Amino acid sequence: CASSADRGSYGYTF.

This clone was found once. The chain recombines TRBV11-2 with TRBJ2-2; 7 bases map to TRBD1. The CDR3 spans 14 residues. CDR1 SGHAT and CDR2 FQNNGV come from the germline V gene. With V trimmed by 4 bases and J by 1 base, 0 bases remained unmatched. CDR3 in DNA: TGTGCCAGCAGCTGGACAGGGAACACCGGGGAGCTGTTTTTT. Translation: CASSWTGNTGELFF.

This rearrangement joins TRBV19 to TRBJ2-3, with TRBD1 matching over 8 bases. This CDR3 is 12 amino acids long. Germline CDR1 and CDR2: LNHDA and SQIVND (reference sequence). Unmatched junction bases numbered 3, after V lost 6 bases and J lost 7 bases. CDR3 nucleotide sequence: TGTGCCAGTAGGGACAGGGTTTATACGCAGTATTTT. Protein product: CASRDRVYTQYF. Filled out from reference TRBV19 and TRBJ2-3, the complete variable domain reads DGGITQSPKYLFRKEGQNVTLSCEQNLNHDAMYWYRQDPGQGLRLIYYSQIVNDFQKGDIAEGYSVSREKKESFPLTVTSAQKNPTAFYLCASRDRVYTQYFGPGTRLTVL.

In this sample, this clone turned up a few times. This chain links TRBV18 with TRBJ2-2, with 15 bases identical to TRBD2. J lost 0 bases, V lost 6 bases, and 5 bases had no gene match. This CDR3 is 18 amino acids long. Germline V gene data show CDR1 as KGHSH and CDR2 as LQKENI. The CDR3 region has the DNA TGTGCCAGCTCTCCCGGGACTAGCGGGAGGACGAACACCGGGGAGCTGTTTTTT. Translating gives CASSPGTSGRTNTGELFF.

V gene TRBV18 combines with J gene TRBJ1-2; D is unresolved. Trimming removed 0 bases from V and 4 bases from J, with 9 bases in between. Germline CDR1 is KGHSH and CDR2 is LQKENI. The CDR3 consists of 14 residues. CDR3 bases: TGTGCCAGCTCACCACCCGGGTTCAGCTATGGCTACACCTTC. This encodes CASSPPGFSYGYTF. The whole variable domain, remainder taken from reference TRBV18 and TRBJ1-2, is NAGVMQNPRHLVRRRGQEARLRCSPMKGHSHVYWYRQLPEEGLKFMVYLQKENIIDESGMPKERFSAEFPKEGPSILRIQQVVRGDSAAYFCASSPPGFSYGYTFGSGTRLTVV.